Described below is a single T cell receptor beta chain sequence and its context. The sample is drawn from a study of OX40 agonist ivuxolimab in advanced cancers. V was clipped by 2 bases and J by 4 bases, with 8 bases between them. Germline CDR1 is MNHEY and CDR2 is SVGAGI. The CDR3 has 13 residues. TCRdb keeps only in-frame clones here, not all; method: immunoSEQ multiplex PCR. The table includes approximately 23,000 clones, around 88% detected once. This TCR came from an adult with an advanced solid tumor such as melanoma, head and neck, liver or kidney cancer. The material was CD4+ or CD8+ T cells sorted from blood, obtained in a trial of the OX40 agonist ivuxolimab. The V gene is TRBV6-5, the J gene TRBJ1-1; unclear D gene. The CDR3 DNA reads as TGTGCCAGCAGTTACGGGGTTGTCACTGAAGCTTTCTTT. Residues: CASSYGVVTEAFF.